This passage covers 21 T cell receptor beta chains from one sample sequenced in a study of CD8 T cells in ankylosing spondylitis. TCRdb processed the 5' RACE reads anew with MiXCR; each CDR3 protein has one entry. The profile shows 200,000 to 250,000 distinct CDR3 sequences, roughly a third of them singletons. Sequencing was carried out using blood, either unsorted or a sorted T cell fraction (not recorded which). The receptors were gathered from a male donor with ankylosing spondylitis or in good health (not recorded which).

This clonotype was counted at least ten times. The V call is TRBV20-1, the J call TRBJ2-3; D is undetermined. Between the trimmed V and J ends, which lost 2 bases and 4 bases, there was a span of 19 bases. The CDR3 runs to 16 residues. Germline V lookup: CDR1 DFQATT, CDR2 SNEGSKA (reference sequence). CDR3 protein: CSARSGKDPSSDTQYF. The CDR3 nucleotides are TGCAGTGCTAGAAGTGGGAAGGACCCTTCATCAGATACGCAGTATTTT.

Only a few counts were recorded for this clonotype. The chain couples TRBV5-1 to TRBJ2-5; 7 bases map to TRBD1. V lost 4 bases to trimming and J lost 0 bases; unmatched junction nucleotides: 3. Per germline, CDR1 SGHRS and CDR2 YFSETQ. The length of the CDR3 is 14 residues. The CDR3 protein is CASSVGQHQETQYF. DNA of the CDR3: TGCGCCAGCAGCGTGGGACAGCACCAAGAGACCCAGTACTTC. Full variable domain (missing parts from reference TRBV5-1 and TRBJ2-5): KAGVTQTPRYLIKTRGQQVTLSCSPISGHRSVSWYQQTPGQGLQFLFEYFSETQRNKGNFPGRFSGRQFSNSRSEMNVSTLELGDSALYLCASSVGQHQETQYFGPGTRLLVL.

This clonotype was found a few times. This chain joins TRBV18 and TRBJ1-1; possibly TRBD1 for D (6 bases). The CDR3 covers 14 residues. The V gene lost 3 bases and the J gene lost 4 bases, with 12 bases spanning the gap. Germline CDR1 KGHSH, CDR2 LQKENI. The CDR3 DNA sequence: TGTGCCAGCTCACCGACTGAAGGGGGCACTGAAGCTTTCTTT. This codes for CASSPTEGGTEAFF.

The rearrangement uses TRBV18 and TRBJ2-7, with TRBD1 identical over 7 bases. The CDR3 spans 12 residues. The trim removed 3 bases at V and 6 bases at J, leaving 2 bases unmatched. Germline V gene sequence: CDR1 KGHSH, CDR2 LQKENI. CDR3 nucleotides: TGTGCCAGCTCACCGGGGACAGCCGAGCAGTACTTC. Residues: CASSPGTAEQYF.

V usage is TRBV9 and J usage is TRBJ2-2; the D is unclear. The germline CDR1 and CDR2 sequences are SGDLS and YYNGEE. This CDR3 is 12 amino acids long. V was pared by 0 bases and J by 8 bases, with 5 bases between. The CDR3 sequence is CASSVVEGELFF. DNA of the CDR3: TGTGCCAGCAGCGTAGTAGAGGGGGAGCTGTTTTTT.

V usage is TRBV20-1 and J usage is TRBJ2-7; no definite D call. The CDR3 has 12 residues. V dropped 3 bases and J dropped 3 bases, with 9 bases sitting between them. In germline, CDR1 is DFQATT, CDR2 SNEGSKA (reference sequence). In DNA, the CDR3 is TGCAGTGCTAGCGGGCCTAACTACGAGCAGTACTTC. Amino acids: CSASGPNYEQYF.

The chain couples TRBV20-1 to TRBJ1-1; D is possibly TRBD1 (6 bases). This CDR3 has 17 amino acids. Looked up from germline, CDR1 is DFQATT and CDR2 is SNEGSKA (reference sequence). V was clipped by 0 bases and J by 4 bases, with 21 bases between them. CDR3 residues: CSARDERSRGRTTEAFF. The CDR3 DNA reads as TGCAGTGCTAGAGATGAGCGGTCTCGGGGGCGTACCACTGAAGCTTTCTTT.

This clonotype has only a few counts. The gene calls are TRBV14 and TRBJ1-6; D call uncertain. The germline V gene encodes CDR1 SGHDN and CDR2 FVKESK. The CDR3 length is 16 residues. Deletions cut 0 bases from V and 8 bases from J, with 14 bases between. The CDR3, as DNA: TGTGCCAGCAGCCAAGATATATCTCGCGGCGATTCACCCCTCCACTTT. Translated, it gives CASSQDISRGDSPLHF.

This clonotype came up a few times. The rearrangement joins TRBV12-3 or TRBV12-4 to TRBJ2-5; D ambiguous. The CDR3 extends over 15 amino acids. Trimming removed 5 bases from V and 5 bases from J, with 18 bases in between. CDR3 protein: CASSLKDYAGETQYF. For the CDR3, the DNA is TGTGCCAGCAGTCTAAAAGATTACGCTGGGGAGACCCAGTACTTC.

This chain links TRBV7-2 with TRBJ1-3; TRBD1 matches at 7 bases. The junction had 7 bases not matched to a gene; V was cut back by 5 bases and J by 0 bases. Germline loops: CDR1 SGHTA, CDR2 FQGNSA. The length of the CDR3 is 16 residues. The CDR3 DNA is TGTGCCAGCAGCCCACCGGGACAGAGCTCTGGAAACACCATATATTTT. It specifies CASSPPGQSSGNTIYF.

This clonotype was counted a few times. The J gene is TRBJ2-5, the V gene TRBV20-1; tentative D call: TRBD1 (5 bases). Trimming cost V 2 bases and J 3 bases, with 10 bases left between them. Germline V gene sequence: CDR1 DFQATT, CDR2 SNEGSKA (reference sequence). The CDR3 has 13 amino acids. In nucleotides, the CDR3 is TGCAGTGCTAGACCACAGGCAAAAGAGACCCAGTACTTC. It codes for CSARPQAKETQYF.

J is TRBJ2-5 and V is TRBV20-1; no firm D call. CDR3 length: 13 residues. Germline V CDR1 and CDR2: DFQATT, SNEGSKA (reference sequence). The V end lost 1 base, the J end lost 4 bases, and 10 bases lay between the germline ends. CDR3 nucleotide sequence: TGCAGTGCTAGAGGTGGCAAGGGAGAGACCCAGTACTTC. This sequence encodes CSARGGKGETQYF.

The rearrangement links TRBV20-1 to TRBJ2-7; no definite D call. With 1 base removed from V and 0 bases from J, the gap between germline ends came to 7 bases. Germline lookup yields CDR1 DFQATT and CDR2 SNEGSKA (reference sequence). There are 13 residues in the CDR3. CDR3 coding DNA: TGCAGTGCTAGAGTTGAAGTCTCCTACGAGCAGTACTTC. Its protein is CSARVEVSYEQYF.

This sequence joins TRBV27 and TRBJ2-1, with 8 bases aligning to TRBD1. The CDR3 consists of 13 residues. Germline values: CDR1 MNHEY, CDR2 SMNVEV (reference sequence). The CDR3 DNA sequence: TGTGCTATCGGGACAGGCTTCTACAATGAGCAGTTCTTC. Translated: CAIGTGFYNEQFF.

The chain employs TRBV27 and TRBJ2-1; 7 bases line up with TRBD2. Germline lookup yields CDR1 MNHEY and CDR2 SMNVEV (reference sequence). Losses at the gene ends were 5 bases for V and 4 bases for J; bases not matched to a gene: 11. CDR3 size: 16 residues. CDR3 nucleotides: TGTGCCAGCAGTCTCCCCGCGGGGGACGGTTACAATGAGCAGTTCTTC. Protein product: CASSLPAGDGYNEQFF.

This clonotype was seen at least ten times. The genes are TRBV20-1 and TRBJ1-6; no clear D gene. The CDR3 extends over 14 amino acids. Trimming removed 3 bases from V and 5 bases from J, with 11 bases in between. Per germline, CDR1 DFQATT and CDR2 SNEGSKA (reference sequence). DNA of the CDR3: TGCAGTGCTAGTCTAGGGATTGATAATTCACCCCTCCACTTT. Translation gives CSASLGIDNSPLHF.

The chain has TRBV6-1 and TRBJ1-5, with 7 bases identical to TRBD1. V shed 5 bases and J 6 bases; nucleotides not matched to a gene: 10. There are 15 residues in the CDR3. Germline loops: CDR1 MNHNS, CDR2 SASEGT. This chain's CDR3 is CASSPTDRATQPQHF. Here the CDR3 DNA reads TGTGCCAGCAGTCCCACCGACAGGGCCACTCAGCCCCAGCATTTT.

The chain has TRBV4-1 and TRBJ1-2; D is undetermined. This CDR3 comprises 15 residues. In germline, CDR1 is MGHRA, CDR2 YSYEKL. V was pared by 4 bases and J by 4 bases, with 16 bases between. CDR3 region: CASSPGTLGIYGYTF. The CDR3 DNA is TGCGCCAGCAGCCCGGGAACGCTGGGAATCTATGGCTACACCTTC.

This chain uses TRBV12-3 or TRBV12-4 with TRBJ2-1; no firm D call. Trimming removed 6 bases from V and 0 bases from J, with 12 bases in between. This CDR3 spans 15 amino acids. This chain's CDR3 is CASRSYLSSYNEQFF. CDR3 coding DNA: TGTGCCAGCAGGTCATATTTGAGCTCCTACAATGAGCAGTTCTTC.

This clonotype was seen a few times. V is TRBV6-5 and J is TRBJ1-1; D perhaps matches TRBD1 (5 bases). Trimming took 2 bases from V and 1 from J, leaving 11 bases between them. Germline V lookup: CDR1 MNHEY, CDR2 SVGAGI. The CDR3 consists of 15 residues. The CDR3 here is CASSYRDDRNTEAFF. The CDR3 nucleotides read TGTGCCAGCAGTTACAGGGACGACAGGAACACTGAAGCTTTCTTT.

This clonotype came up a few times. The chain joins TRBV29-1 to TRBJ1-2; the D gene is possibly TRBD1 (6 bases). This CDR3 is built from 12 residues. Looked up from germline, CDR1 is SQVTM and CDR2 is ANQGSEA. V lost 4 bases, J lost 2 bases, and 8 bases lay in between. The CDR3 DNA sequence: TGCAGCGTTGGGGACACCAACTATGGCTACACCTTC. Translating gives CSVGDTNYGYTF. Based on the CDR3 plus reference TRBV29-1 and TRBJ1-2, the full variable domain is SAVISQKPSRDICQRGTSLTIQCQVDSQVTMMFWYRQQPGQSLTLIATANQGSEATYESGFVIDKFPISRPNLTFSTLTVSNMSPEDSSIYLCSVGDTNYGYTFGSGTRLTVV.